The 11 T cell receptor beta chains given below trace back to one sample, sequenced in a study of T cell responses to AZD1222 COVID-19 vaccine. Sequencing used immunoSEQ multiplex PCR; TCRdb keeps in-frame clones, though not all of them. The sample carries 150,000 to 200,000 clones, roughly 93% recorded once. The sequenced sample was peripheral blood, obtained on day 0 of AZD1222 vaccination. These receptors all come from an adult in good health.

The V gene is TRBV2, the J gene TRBJ1-2; D call uncertain. V lost 7 bases, J lost 6 bases, and 3 bases lay in between. In germline, CDR1 is SNHLY, CDR2 FYNNEI. The CDR3 loop spans 9 amino acids. The CDR3 is CASMNGYTF. The CDR3 DNA sequence: TGTGCCAGCATGAATGGCTACACCTTC. Full variable domain (remainder filled in from reference TRBV2 and TRBJ1-2): EPEVTQTPSHQVTQMGQEVILRCVPISNHLYFYWYRQILGQKVEFLVSFYNNEISEKSEIFDDQFSVERPDGSNFTLKIRSTKLEDSAMYFCASMNGYTFGSGTRLTVV.

The chain carries TRBV14 and TRBJ1-2, with D perhaps TRBD1 (6 bases). CDR1 and CDR2 (germline): SGHDN, FVKESK. V lost 5 bases and J 3 bases, leaving 13 bases between the germline ends. The CDR3 sequence is 14 residues long. The CDR3 DNA follows: TGTGCCAGCAGCGAATTACAGGGTTACTATGGCTACACCTTC. Amino acids: CASSELQGYYGYTF.

V is TRBV19 and J is TRBJ1-5; the match to TRBD1 covers 7 bases. Germline CDR1 is LNHDA and CDR2 is SQIVND (reference sequence). Trimming took 3 bases from V and 1 from J; bases not matched to a gene: 9. CDR3 length: 17 amino acids. CDR3 sequence reads: CASSIGKGQKSNQPQHF. For the CDR3, the DNA is TGTGCCAGTAGTATTGGGAAGGGACAGAAAAGCAATCAGCCCCAGCATTTT. Drawing the rest from reference TRBV19 and TRBJ1-5, the complete variable domain is DGGITQSPKYLFRKEGQNVTLSCEQNLNHDAMYWYRQDPGQGLRLIYYSQIVNDFQKGDIAEGYSVSREKKESFPLTVTSAQKNPTAFYLCASSIGKGQKSNQPQHFGDGTRLSIL.

This clone was recorded once. V usage is TRBV20-1 and J usage is TRBJ1-1; TRBD1 might be the D (5 bases). The CDR3 is 11 residues long. V lost 5 bases and J 3 bases, leaving 7 bases between the germline ends. Germline values: CDR1 DFQATT, CDR2 SNEGSKA (reference sequence). Here the CDR3 reads CSASGHTEAFF. The CDR3 DNA reads TGCAGTGCTTCAGGGCACACTGAAGCTTTCTTT.

The J gene is TRBJ2-3, the V gene TRBV5-1; D remains ambiguous. V was trimmed by 1 base and J by 0 bases, leaving 12 bases between them. The CDR3 has 16 residues. Germline lookup yields CDR1 SGHRS and CDR2 YFSETQ. Written as DNA, the CDR3 is TGCGCCAGCAGCTTGTTACCTCGTCCTAGCACAGATACGCAGTATTTT. It encodes CASSLLPRPSTDTQYF.

The CDR3 DNA sequence: TGTGCCAGCTCACCGGCTAAAAACTATGGCTACACCTTC. Translated: CASSPAKNYGYTF. This chain connects TRBV18 to TRBJ1-2; D is unresolved. V lost 3 bases and J lost 2, with 7 bases in between. This CDR3 is 13 amino acids long. Germline V gene sequence: CDR1 KGHSH, CDR2 LQKENI.

Concerning this clone itself: One junction end disagrees with the germline gene, perhaps due to a read error. The rearrangement links TRBV5-6 to TRBJ2-7, with D tentatively TRBD2 (6 bases). Per germline, CDR1 SGHDT and CDR2 YYEEEE. The CDR3 contains 13 residues. CDR3 coding DNA: TGTGCCAGCACCTTGGGGGGAGCGTACGAGCAGTACTTC. Translation: CASTLGGAYEQYF.

This chain connects TRBV3-1 (or the pseudogene TRBV3-2) to TRBJ1-6, with 8 bases fitting TRBD1. J lost 5 bases, V lost 4 bases, and 4 bases had no gene match. The germline V gene has CDR1 LGHDT and CDR2 YNNKEL (reference sequence). CDR3 length: 15 residues. CDR3 residues: CASSRTDRDNSPLHF. The CDR3 region has the DNA TGTGCCAGCAGCCGTACGGACAGGGATAATTCACCCCTCCACTTT.

The rearrangement uses TRBV5-1 and TRBJ1-4; TRBD1 might be the D (6 bases). Trimming took off 5 bases at V and 1 base at J, with 15 bases between the two ends. The germline CDR1 and CDR2 sequences are SGHRS and YFSETQ. There are 16 residues in the CDR3. The CDR3 here is CASRQHAGQTNEKLFF. For the CDR3, the DNA is TGCGCCAGCAGACAACACGCGGGACAAACTAATGAAAAACTGTTTTTT.

V usage is TRBV5-6 and J usage is TRBJ2-7; D unclear. The CDR3 is 11 residues long. Germline-derived CDR1 and CDR2 are SGHDT and YYEEEE. Trimming stripped 5 bases from V and 0 bases from J, with 3 bases between. CDR3 sequence (DNA): TGTGCCAGCAGTTACTCCTACGAGCAGTACTTC. It specifies CASSYSYEQYF.

This chain joins TRBV18 and TRBJ1-4; 7 bases map to TRBD1. The trim removed 2 bases at V and 3 bases at J, leaving 3 bases unmatched. This CDR3 region has 15 residues. Germline CDR1 and CDR2: KGHSH and LQKENI. CDR3 residues: CASSPTDRSNEKLFF. As DNA, the CDR3 is TGTGCCAGCTCACCAACGGACAGGTCTAATGAAAAACTGTTTTTT.